This TCR beta chain was identified during a study of cytomegalovirus exposure and HLA in healthy donors. The study's findings and limits: Near-uniform donor sequencing depth was presumed by presence/absence analyses. Earlier analysis looked at TCR beta V segments, and most were productive about 90% or about 30% of the time. In most subjects, TCR beta sequences reportedly gave accurate predictions of HLA-A and HLA-B alleles.

Looked up from germline, CDR1 is MGHDK and CDR2 is SYGVNS. The CDR3 sequence is 14 residues long. V gave up 0 bases and J gave up 9 bases, with 12 bases separating them. As regards this clone: Its antigen is unknown.

With 60 Vbeta and 13 Jbeta primers, the PCR was carried out. Here immunoSEQ multiplex PCR was the method, and the copy in TCRdb shows in-frame clones only, minus some. The sample lists 150,000 to 200,000 clones; about 62% were seen once. The source material was PBMCs. The clonotype originates from a man in his forties or fifties in good health and CMV-seronegative. This sequence joins TRBV25-1 and TRBJ2-1, with D possibly matching TRBD1 (5 bases). In nucleotides, the CDR3 is TGTGCCAGCAGTGAATATACGACAGATCTTGAGCAGTTCTTC. This sequence encodes CASSEYTTDLEQFF.